The entry below gives a single T cell receptor beta chain sequence along with its context. No antigen is known for it. A mixed TRB-A/B primer pool amplified rearranged TRB by multiplex touch-down PCR. TCRdb re-called the multiplex PCR reads through MiXCR, storing one row per CDR3 protein. The profile shows approximately 4,100 distinct CDR3 sequences, around 30% of them singletons. Germline V gene lookup returns CDR1 MNHEY and CDR2 SVGAGI. The CDR3 totals 14 residues. Trimming removed 5 bases at V and 4 bases at J, with 12 bases between. The data originate from a study of T cell repertoires in aging, cancer and after chemotherapy. Overall study context: Clear clonal overlap appeared across healthy donor samples taken over several months to years. Whole-study findings and limits: In healthy donors, age-related TCR diversity loss mainly reflected lost richness.

TCR beta rearrangements were amplified from peripheral blood genomic DNA. Sample: blood. The rearrangement uses TRBV6-5 and TRBJ1-5, with D perhaps TRBD1 (5 bases). The origin of this receptor is a human donor in good health. This chain's CDR3 is CASSETEWNQPQHF. CDR3 in DNA: TGTGCCAGCAGTGAGACAGAGTGGAATCAGCCCCAGCATTTT.